This TCR beta chain was captured by sequencing in a study of early T cells in non-severe SARS-CoV-2 infection. The protocol attached unique molecular identifiers to individual cDNA molecules. TCRdb called the 5' RACE reads again in MiXCR, with one record for every CDR3 protein. The data show about 61,000 distinct CDR3 sequences, more than 10% seen once. This clonotype has only a few counts. Germline V gene sequence: CDR1 MGHRA, CDR2 YSYEKL. The CDR3 is made up of 16 amino acids. With 0 bases removed from V and 10 bases from J, the gap between germline ends came to 16 bases. Sequences were derived from whole blood, sampled at baseline. The chain recombines TRBV4-1 with TRBJ1-6, with D uncertain. This TCR was recovered from an adult who was a healthcare worker with PCR-confirmed SARS-CoV-2 infection or an uninfected control (not recorded which). The donor label of this sample is uncertain. CDR3 residues: CASSQDGVLGRSPLHF. CDR3 DNA sequence: TGCGCCAGCAGCCAAGATGGCGTACTGGGGAGGTCACCCCTCCACTTT.